The clone carrying this T cell receptor (beta chain) was observed many times. This CDR3 is built from 16 residues. V lost 4 bases and J 0 bases, leaving 13 bases between the germline ends. Germline values: CDR1 MNHEY, CDR2 SMNVEV (reference sequence). The TCRbeta library incorporated unique molecular identifiers. MiXCR, run by TCRdb on the PCR reads, gives a single entry per CDR3 protein. Found here are about 150,000 distinct CDR3 sequences, approximately 10% of them singletons; the top ten hold 13%. These data come from a study of T-cell reconstitution after alpha-beta-depleted transplantation in children.

The source material was PBMCs, sampled before TCRalphabeta/CD19-depleted stem cell transplant. The source of this sequence is a boy younger than 10 with acute myeloid leukemia, due to receive a stem cell transplant. This rearrangement joins TRBV27 to TRBJ2-1, with D perhaps TRBD1 or TRBD2 (5 bases each). CDR3 amino acids: CASSSPGASSYNEQFF. The CDR3, as DNA: TGTGCCAGCAGTTCCCCCGGGGCCAGCTCCTACAATGAGCAGTTCTTC.